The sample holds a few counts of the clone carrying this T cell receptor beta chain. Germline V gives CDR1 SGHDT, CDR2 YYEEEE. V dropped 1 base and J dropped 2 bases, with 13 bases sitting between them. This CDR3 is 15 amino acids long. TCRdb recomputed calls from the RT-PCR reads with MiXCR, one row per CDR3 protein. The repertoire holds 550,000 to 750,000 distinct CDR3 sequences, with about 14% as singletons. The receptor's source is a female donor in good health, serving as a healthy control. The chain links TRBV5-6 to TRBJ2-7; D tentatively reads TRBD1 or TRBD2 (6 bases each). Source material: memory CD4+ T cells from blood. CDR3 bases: TGTGCCAGCAGCTTGTGGGGGGCCCATACCTACGAGCAGTACTTC. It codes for CASSLWGAHTYEQYF.